This T cell receptor beta chain was retrieved from a study of beta chain features in type 1 diabetes. Study context: The examined sorted cells totaled about 110 million across samples. Study results and limitations: The naive, central memory and Treg TCRB repertoires of patients appeared to be more similar to one another than those of healthy donors. Among patients with Type 1 diabetes, TCRB CDR3s were moderately but significantly shorter in every one of the four CD4+ subsets.

Using CD45RO/CCR7/CD25/CD127/CD95/CD27, CD4+ naive, central memory, regulatory and stem cell-like memory cells were sorted. Each sorted fraction was over 98% pure. Turning to this clone: What it binds is not known.

Investigators reverse transcribed all isolated RNA, so they sequenced expressed TCRB transcripts. The assay was immunoSEQ multiplex PCR, and TCRdb's table has in-frame clones only and misses some. The sample has 640,000 or so clones, more than 12% seen once; the top ten hold approximately 0.042%. The CDR3 length is 15 residues. V lost 0 bases, J lost 4 bases, and 11 bases lay in between. Germline values: CDR1 SGHRS, CDR2 YFSETQ. The chain employs TRBV5-1 and TRBJ2-1; tentative D call: TRBD2 (5 bases). This clonotype was obtained from a man aged 18 to 29 with type 1 diabetes. The sequencing sample was made of naive CD4+ T cells from blood. This CDR3 reads CASSLVSEGYNEQFF. The CDR3 DNA is TGCGCCAGCAGCTTGGTTTCCGAGGGATACAATGAGCAGTTCTTC.